These T cell receptor beta chains were read from a single sample in a study of T-cell memory formation after mild COVID-19. Each CDR3 protein is one row after TCRdb ran MiXCR on the 5' RACE reads. The data contain roughly 190,000 distinct CDR3 sequences, around 27% of them seen just once; the ten biggest clones take up over 10%. The sequenced material came from PBMCs or a T cell subset sorted from them (not recorded which). These receptors were taken from an adult woman who had mild COVID-19 (a few samples of this study predate the infection). Cell type and time point are not known. The CDR3 runs from the conserved cysteine through the conserved F or W. Each record gives: V gene, CDR3 length, clone size, D gene, J gene, CDR3 DNA, CDR3 protein. A D gene is named only where the DNA matches it firmly. Clone size is shown for a subset of rows, as once, few, many or a class of expanded clone.

V: TRBV5-1; length: 14; size: NA; D: TRBD2; J: TRBJ2-1; DNA: TGCGCCAGCAGCTCGGTAGCGGGCCCCGGCGAGCAGTTCTTC; CDR3: CASSSVAGPGEQFF
V: TRBV10-3; length: 14; size: NA; D: NA; J: TRBJ2-7; DNA: TGTGCCATCAGTGGACAGGAACCTTCCTACGAGCAGTACTTC; CDR3: CAISGQEPSYEQYF
V: TRBV5-1; length: 14; size: NA; D: TRBD1; J: TRBJ2-4; DNA: TGCGCCAGCAGCCCCTGGACAGGGGGAAACATTCAGTACTTC; CDR3: CASSPWTGGNIQYF
V: TRBV25-1; length: 16; size: few; D: TRBD2; J: TRBJ2-7; DNA: TGTGCCAGCACCCGAACTGAAGAAGCGGGAGCGGGAGAGCAGTACTTC; CDR3: CASTRTEEAGAGEQYF
V: TRBV20-1; length: 13; size: few; D: NA; J: TRBJ1-1; DNA: TGCAGTGCTAGACGCAGCATGAACACTGAAGCTTTCTTT; CDR3: CSARRSMNTEAFF
V: TRBV15; length: 13; size: few; D: NA; J: TRBJ2-3; DNA: TGTGCCACCAGCAGAGGGTCCACAGATACGCAGTATTTT; CDR3: CATSRGSTDTQYF
V: TRBV12-3/TRBV12-4; length: 16; size: NA; D: TRBD2; J: TRBJ2-2; DNA: TGTGCCAGCAGTACTGGACTAGCGGCCCTAGGGGGGGAGCTGTTTTTT; CDR3: CASSTGLAALGGELFF
V: TRBV20-1; length: 18; size: NA; D: TRBD1; J: TRBJ1-1; DNA: TGCAGTGCTAGACCGCCGACTACGTACAGGGGAAGGAACACTGAAGCTTTCTTT; CDR3: CSARPPTTYRGRNTEAFF
V: TRBV29-1; length: 15; size: few; D: NA; J: TRBJ2-3; DNA: TGCAGCGTTAAGGGGTCGGGCAGGAGCACAGATACGCAGTATTTT; CDR3: CSVKGSGRSTDTQYF
V: TRBV7-9; length: 15; size: NA; D: NA; J: TRBJ2-2; DNA: TGTGCCAGCAACCCCTGGAGGGGGCAGACCGGGGAGCTGTTTTTT; CDR3: CASNPWRGQTGELFF
V: TRBV12-3/TRBV12-4; length: 14; size: NA; D: NA; J: TRBJ2-1; DNA: TGTGCCAGCAGTTTGACCGGGACCGACTATGAGCAGTTCTTC; CDR3: CASSLTGTDYEQFF
V: TRBV6-2/TRBV6-3; length: 15; size: NA; D: NA; J: TRBJ1-1; DNA: TGTGCCAGCAGTCTAATGGGCAGGAGGAACACTGAAGCTTTCTTT; CDR3: CASSLMGRRNTEAFF
V: TRBV20-1; length: 14; size: NA; D: NA; J: TRBJ2-1; DNA: TGCAGTGCTAGGGGACTGGCTTCAGGCAATGAGCAGTTCTTC; CDR3: CSARGLASGNEQFF
V: TRBV4-3; length: 17; size: NA; D: TRBD2; J: TRBJ2-7; DNA: TGCGCCAGCAGCCAAGAACCAGCAGCCCGGGAGCGGGGCGAGCAGTACTTC; CDR3: CASSQEPAARERGEQYF
V: TRBV3-1; length: 15; size: few; D: TRBD1; J: TRBJ1-5; DNA: TGTGCCAGCAGCCAAAGACAGGGGGCCAGGCAGCCCCAGCATTTT; CDR3: CASSQRQGARQPQHF
V: TRBV6-1; length: 15; size: NA; D: NA; J: TRBJ1-2; DNA: TGTGCCAGCAGACCGGGACACCAGTTCGTTTATGGCTACACCTTC; CDR3: CASRPGHQFVYGYTF
V: TRBV5-1; length: 14; size: few; D: NA; J: TRBJ1-1; DNA: TGCGCCAGCAGCCCCTTCCCGGGGAACACTGAAGCTTTCTTT; CDR3: CASSPFPGNTEAFF
V: TRBV5-1; length: 14; size: NA; D: TRBD2; J: TRBJ2-1; DNA: TGCGCCAGCAGCTTGGAGGTAGCGGGAGTTGAGCAGTTCTTC; CDR3: CASSLEVAGVEQFF
V: TRBV11-1; length: 14; size: NA; D: TRBD1; J: TRBJ2-1; DNA: TGTGCCAGCAGCTTAGGGGACAGGGGGACTGAGCAGTTCTTC; CDR3: CASSLGDRGTEQFF
V: TRBV11-2; length: 13; size: NA; D: NA; J: TRBJ1-1; DNA: TGTGCCAGCAGCTTAGACGGTCGCACTGAAGCTTTCTTT; CDR3: CASSLDGRTEAFF
V: TRBV20-1; length: 15; size: few; D: TRBD2; J: TRBJ2-3; DNA: TGCAGTGCCCCATCGGTAGCGGGAGCCACAGATACGCAGTATTTT; CDR3: CSAPSVAGATDTQYF
V: TRBV9; length: 16; size: few; D: TRBD2; J: TRBJ2-1; DNA: TGTGCCAGCAGCGTAGCGGGTAGCGGGACCTACAATGAGCAGTTCTTC; CDR3: CASSVAGSGTYNEQFF
V: TRBV3-1; length: 15; size: NA; D: NA; J: TRBJ2-3; DNA: TGTGCCAGCAGCACTGCCCCGAGGGGAACAGATACGCAGTATTTT; CDR3: CASSTAPRGTDTQYF
V: TRBV12-3/TRBV12-4; length: 15; size: few; D: TRBD1; J: TRBJ2-5; DNA: TGTGCCAGCAGTCTGTCGGGACAGGGCATGGGGACCCAGTACTTC; CDR3: CASSLSGQGMGTQYF
V: TRBV3-1; length: 15; size: few; D: NA; J: TRBJ1-2; DNA: TGTGCCAGCAGCCAAGACCCTGGGGGGCGCTATGGCTACACCTTC; CDR3: CASSQDPGGRYGYTF
V: TRBV6-5; length: 15; size: NA; D: TRBD1; J: TRBJ1-5; DNA: TGTGCCAGCAAACTAACAGGGGCAGGCAATCAGCCCCAGCATTTT; CDR3: CASKLTGAGNQPQHF
V: TRBV9; length: 15; size: NA; D: NA; J: TRBJ2-1; DNA: TGTGCCAGCAGCGTCGCTACCGGGACGTACAATGAGCAGTTCTTC; CDR3: CASSVATGTYNEQFF
V: TRBV6-6; length: 15; size: few; D: TRBD1; J: TRBJ1-1; DNA: TGTGCCAGCAGTTACTCTGGACAGGGGGCCACTGAAGCTTTCTTT; CDR3: CASSYSGQGATEAFF
V: TRBV20-1; length: 15; size: few; D: NA; J: TRBJ2-7; DNA: TGCAGTGCTAGAGATAGATACAGGCTAACCTACGAGCAGTACTTC; CDR3: CSARDRYRLTYEQYF
V: TRBV5-1; length: 15; size: NA; D: TRBD1; J: TRBJ1-2; DNA: TGCGCCAGCAGCCTGGGACAGGGAGGCGACTATGGCTACACCTTC; CDR3: CASSLGQGGDYGYTF
V: TRBV12-3/TRBV12-4; length: 15; size: NA; D: NA; J: TRBJ1-2; DNA: TGTGCCAGCAGATCACCACAAGGAGGCGACTATGGCTACACCTTC; CDR3: CASRSPQGGDYGYTF
V: TRBV27; length: 15; size: NA; D: TRBD2; J: TRBJ2-7; DNA: TGTGCCAGCAGTTTATCGGGACTAGCCGCCTACGAGCAGTACTTC; CDR3: CASSLSGLAAYEQYF
V: TRBV29-1; length: 12; size: NA; D: NA; J: TRBJ2-5; DNA: TGCAGCGCCCGGAGGGGAGGAGAGACCCAGTACTTC; CDR3: CSARRGGETQYF
V: TRBV27; length: 15; size: NA; D: NA; J: TRBJ2-7; DNA: TGTGCCAGCAGTTTGTTCGCAGAGGTCTCCTACGAGCAGTACTTC; CDR3: CASSLFAEVSYEQYF
V: TRBV5-1; length: 13; size: few; D: TRBD1; J: TRBJ1-1; DNA: TGCGCCAGCTCATCGGACAGGGCGAGGGAAGCTTTCTTT; CDR3: CASSSDRAREAFF
V: TRBV12-5; length: 14; size: NA; D: NA; J: TRBJ1-3; DNA: TGTGCTAGTGGGGAGGGGGACTCTGGAAACACCATATATTTT; CDR3: CASGEGDSGNTIYF
V: TRBV18; length: 16; size: NA; D: TRBD1; J: TRBJ1-5; DNA: TGTGCCAGCTCACTATCGACAGGGGCTAGCAATCAGCCCCAGCATTTT; CDR3: CASSLSTGASNQPQHF
V: TRBV6-6; length: 15; size: NA; D: TRBD1; J: TRBJ1-2; DNA: TGTGCCATCAGTCACCCCGGGACAGGGACATTTGGCTACACCTTC; CDR3: CAISHPGTGTFGYTF
V: TRBV5-6; length: 15; size: NA; D: NA; J: TRBJ1-3; DNA: TGTGCCAGCAGCCACCCCTCGAGGGTGGGAAACACCATATATTTT; CDR3: CASSHPSRVGNTIYF
V: TRBV10-3; length: 14; size: NA; D: TRBD1; J: TRBJ1-1; DNA: TGTGCCATCAGTGATTTACAGGGGGCGACTGAAGCTTTCTTT; CDR3: CAISDLQGATEAFF
V: TRBV9; length: 15; size: NA; D: NA; J: TRBJ2-1; DNA: TGTGCCAGCAGCGTAGAGGTGGTCGGAAGGGGCGAGCAGTTCTTC; CDR3: CASSVEVVGRGEQFF
V: TRBV20-1; length: 15; size: NA; D: TRBD2; J: TRBJ2-7; DNA: TGCAGTGCTAGAGATCGCGCTAGCGGTATCTACGAGCAGTACTTC; CDR3: CSARDRASGIYEQYF
V: TRBV19; length: 16; size: NA; D: NA; J: TRBJ1-5; DNA: TGTGCCAGGGGATGGGACCCAAGAAATGATTATCAGCCCCAGCATTTT; CDR3: CARGWDPRNDYQPQHF
V: TRBV10-3; length: 13; size: NA; D: NA; J: TRBJ1-2; DNA: TGTGCCATCAGTGGCTCGACTAACTATGGCTACACCTTC; CDR3: CAISGSTNYGYTF
V: TRBV2; length: 16; size: NA; D: NA; J: TRBJ2-3; DNA: TGTGCCAGCAGTGACCGGGTGGCGGGACCGACAGATACGCAGTATTTT; CDR3: CASSDRVAGPTDTQYF
V: TRBV6-6; length: 15; size: NA; D: TRBD2; J: TRBJ2-1; DNA: TGTGCCAGCAGTTACCCGGGACTAGCGGCCAATGAGCAGTTCTTC; CDR3: CASSYPGLAANEQFF
V: TRBV7-6; length: 15; size: NA; D: NA; J: TRBJ1-1; DNA: TGTGCCAGCAGCCCCGAGAGGGGGGGGTGGACTGAAGCTTTCTTT; CDR3: CASSPERGGWTEAFF
V: TRBV5-1; length: 16; size: NA; D: TRBD1; J: TRBJ2-6; DNA: TGCGCCAGCAGCCCGGGACAGACCTCTGGGGCCAACGTCCTGACTTTC; CDR3: CASSPGQTSGANVLTF
V: TRBV7-8; length: 16; size: NA; D: NA; J: TRBJ1-6; DNA: TGTGCCAGCAGCGATACAGGGAGCTCCTATAATTCACCCCTCCACTTT; CDR3: CASSDTGSSYNSPLHF
V: TRBV30; length: 19; size: NA; D: NA; J: TRBJ2-1; DNA: TGTGCCTGGAGTCCCCGAGGACGGGATCGCCCCTCCACATACAATGAGCAGTTCTTC; CDR3: CAWSPRGRDRPSTYNEQFF
V: TRBV4-1; length: 16; size: once; D: TRBD1; J: TRBJ2-2; DNA: TGCGCCAGCAGCCAAGAAGGGACAGTTGGAACCGGGGAGCTGTTTTTT; CDR3: CASSQEGTVGTGELFF